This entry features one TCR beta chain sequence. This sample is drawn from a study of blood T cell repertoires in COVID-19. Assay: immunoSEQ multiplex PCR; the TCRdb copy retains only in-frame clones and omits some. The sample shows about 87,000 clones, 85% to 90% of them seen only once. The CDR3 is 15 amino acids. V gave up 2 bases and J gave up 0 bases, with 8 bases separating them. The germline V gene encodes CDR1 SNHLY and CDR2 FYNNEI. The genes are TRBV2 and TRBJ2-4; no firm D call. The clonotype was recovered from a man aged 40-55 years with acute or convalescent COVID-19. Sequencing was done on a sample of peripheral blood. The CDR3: CASSESVLAKNIQYF. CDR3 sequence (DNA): TGTGCCAGCAGTGAATCGGTGCTAGCCAAAAACATTCAGTACTTC.